A single T cell receptor (beta chain) is shown here with its context. This CDR3 spans 16 amino acids. With V trimmed by 7 bases and J by 5 bases, 19 bases remained unmatched. Germline lookup yields CDR1 GTSNPN and CDR2 SVGIG (reference sequence). This record belongs to a study of T cells in Graves' hyperthyroidism and ophthalmopathy. Used for diagnoses were clinical symptoms, serum thyroxine and TRAb, thyroid ultrasound and orbital computed tomography. It was RNA transcripts that yielded the amplified TCR beta CDR3 regions. During a first-round RT-PCR of the TCR CDR3, the HTBI primer set was used. TCRdb fed the multiplex PCR reads into MiXCR, producing one record per CDR3 protein. The sample lists over 500,000 distinct CDR3 sequences; 14% were seen once.

The sequencing sample was made of blood. This TCR derives from a woman aged 40 to 49 with Graves' hyperthyroidism. This chain uses TRBV30 with TRBJ1-1; 7 nucleotides match TRBD1. The CDR3 region has the DNA TGTGCCTTCCCAATGGGGACAGCCCTCCGGGGGACTGAAGCTTTCTTT. Protein product: CAFPMGTALRGTEAFF.